The 18 T cell receptor beta chains presented below share a single source sample, sequenced in a study of glioma-infiltrating T cells. The iRepertoire nested amplicon-rescue multiplex PCR amplified TCR alpha and beta CDR3s from RNA. TCRdb re-analysed the multiplex PCR reads in MiXCR, keeping a single row per CDR3 protein. The data hold 95,000 to 110,000 distinct CDR3 sequences, with less than 30% observed a single time. The material sequenced was glioma tissue, nonneoplastic brain tissue, or PBMCs (not recorded which). The receptors were gathered from a human donor with low-grade glioma or glioblastoma, undergoing nonglioma brain surgery, or in good health (not recorded which).

Concerning this clonotype: A much larger clone lies one base from this, so it may be a read error. The chain joins TRBV10-3 to TRBJ1-4; D gene uncertain. Trimming cost V 8 bases and J 0 bases, with 10 bases left between them. Per germline, CDR1 ENHRY and CDR2 SYGVKD. CDR3 length equals 14 residues. The CDR3 DNA follows: TGTGCCATCGGGGAGGGAACAACTAATGAAAAACTGTTTTTT. It translates to CAIGEGTTNEKLFF.

For this clonotype: This may be a read error: a much more frequent sequence differs by one nucleotide. The gene calls are TRBV14 and TRBJ1-1; D remains ambiguous. Germline assignment: CDR1 SGHDN and CDR2 FVKESK. This CDR3 has 13 residues. Trimming removed 5 bases from V and 3 bases from J, with 10 bases in between. The CDR3 reads CASSFQAYTEAFF. Here the CDR3 DNA reads TGTGCCAGCAGCTTCCAGGCCTACACTGAAGCTTTCTTT.

In its sample, this clonotype was seen many times. V and J are TRBV27 and TRBJ2-5; weak D call: TRBD1 (5 bases). Germline loops: CDR1 MNHEY, CDR2 SMNVEV (reference sequence). The CDR3 spans 14 residues. V was cut by 0 bases and J by 1 base, with 6 bases left in between. Written as DNA, the CDR3 is TGTGCCAGCAGTTTATCTGGGGCCCAAGAGACCCAGTACTTC. This encodes CASSLSGAQETQYF.

The sample holds a few counts of this clonotype. This chain links TRBV3-1 with TRBJ2-1, with 7 bases matching TRBD2. The germline gives CDR1 LGHDT, CDR2 YNNKEL (reference sequence). The CDR3 sequence is 14 residues long. The trim removed 0 bases at V and 7 bases at J, leaving 3 bases unmatched. As DNA, the CDR3 is TGTGCCAGCAGCCAAGAGGGACTAATAAATGAGCAGTTCTTC. Protein product: CASSQEGLINEQFF.

This clonotype occurred many times. The CDR3: CASSQVIGQQRYEQYF. CDR3 bases: TGCGCCAGCAGCCAAGTTATAGGTCAACAGAGATACGAGCAGTACTTC. The chain couples TRBV4-3 to TRBJ2-7; no definite D call. The CDR3 consists of 16 residues. Trimming cost V 1 base and J 4 bases, with 17 bases left between them. The germline V gene has CDR1 LGHNA and CDR2 YSLEER.

In its sample, this clonotype was seen many times. The CDR3 DNA is TGTGCCAGCAGTTTAAGAGGCTATGGCTACACCTTC. It codes for CASSLRGYGYTF. The chain recombines TRBV27 with TRBJ1-2, with no clear D. This CDR3 comprises 12 residues. Germline assignment: CDR1 MNHEY and CDR2 SMNVEV (reference sequence). Trimming shortened V by 2 bases and J by 4 bases, and 5 bases separated the two germline ends.

The table lists this clonotype with many counts. This sequence joins TRBV20-1 and TRBJ2-7; unclear D gene. Germline V lookup: CDR1 DFQATT, CDR2 SNEGSKA (reference sequence). The V and J ends lost 2 bases and 7 bases respectively, with 6 bases between them. The CDR3 loop spans 10 amino acids. The CDR3 DNA follows: TGCAGTGCTAGAAAAATTGAGCAGTACTTC. Its protein is CSARKIEQYF.

This clonotype was recorded a few times. The chain is built from TRBV5-1 and TRBJ2-5, with 11 nucleotides matching TRBD2. CDR1 and CDR2 from the germline V gene are SGHRS and YFSETQ. This CDR3 region has 17 residues. With 3 bases clipped from V and 2 bases from J, the junction kept 9 bases outside the gene matches. The CDR3 here is CASSSPGTSGFQETQYF. DNA for the CDR3: TGCGCCAGCAGCTCTCCCGGGACTAGCGGCTTTCAAGAGACCCAGTACTTC.

Only one count was recorded for this clonotype. The rearrangement uses TRBV4-3 and TRBJ2-6, with D tentatively TRBD2 (5 bases). The ends were cut back, 2 bases at V and 0 bases at J, with 11 bases in the middle. Germline V gene lookup returns CDR1 LGHNA and CDR2 YSLEER. This CDR3 contains 17 residues. The CDR3 DNA follows: TGCGCCAGCAGCCAATCAATGGGGAGCTCTGGGGCCAACGTCCTGACTTTC. It is translated as CASSQSMGSSGANVLTF.

Many counts were recorded for this clonotype. V and J are TRBV12-3 or TRBV12-4 and TRBJ1-1; the D is unclear. V lost 5 bases and J lost 5, with 9 bases in between. The CDR3 has 12 amino acids. The CDR3: CASSSRLTEAFF. CDR3 coding DNA: TGTGCCAGCAGTAGCAGGTTAACTGAAGCTTTCTTT.

This clonotype was detected many times. The rearrangement uses TRBV7-9 and TRBJ1-1, with 7 bases lining up with TRBD1. J was trimmed by 7 bases and V by 1 base; bases with no gene match: 0. The CDR3 is 12 residues long. Germline loops: CDR1 SEHNR, CDR2 FQNEAQ (reference sequence). The CDR3 nucleotides read TGTGCCAGCAGCTTAGGGACAGGTGAAGCTTTCTTT. Its translation is CASSLGTGEAFF. The whole variable domain, filled in from reference TRBV7-9 and TRBJ1-1, reads DTGVSQNPRHKITKRGQNVTFRCDPISEHNRLYWYRQTLGQGPEFLTYFQNEAQLEKSRLLSDRFSAERPKGSFSTLEIQRTEQGDSAMYLCASSLGTGEAFFGQGTRLTVV.

In the case of this clonotype: This could be a read error, since a much larger clone is one nucleotide away. The DNA of the CDR3 is TGCAGTGCTAGAAGCGACAGGGTTATCACTGAATCTTTCTTT. This encodes CSARSDRVITESFF. V and J are TRBV20-1 and TRBJ1-1, with 7 bases matching TRBD1. The CDR3 spans 14 residues. Germline values: CDR1 DFQATT, CDR2 SNEGSKA (reference sequence).

The sample holds a few counts of this clonotype. V is TRBV7-2 and J is TRBJ2-7, with D perhaps TRBD2 (7 bases). The CDR3 loop spans 18 amino acids. Germline V gives CDR1 SGHTA, CDR2 FQGNSA. V lost 3 bases to trimming and J lost 2 bases, with 23 bases between them. The chain's CDR3 is CASSFRPTPRGPAYEQYF. For the CDR3, the DNA is TGTGCCAGCAGCTTCAGACCGACTCCGCGGGGGCCCGCCTACGAGCAGTACTTC.

The table lists this clonotype with many counts. The CDR3 DNA reads TGTGCCAGCATCCGACAGGGGGCAAGGGCTGAAGCTTTCTTT. It translates to CASIRQGARAEAFF. The V and J genes are TRBV2 and TRBJ1-1; 10 bases align to TRBD1. V was pared by 7 bases and J by 6 bases, with 8 bases of the junction left unmatched. Germline-derived CDR1 and CDR2 are SNHLY and FYNNEI. The CDR3 extends over 14 amino acids.

Note on this clonotype: A read error is possible here, since a much larger clone lies one base away. The J gene is TRBJ2-1, the V gene TRBV20-1; no firm D call. CDR1 DFQATT and CDR2 SNEGSKA come from the germline V gene (reference sequence). The CDR3 has 15 residues. The CDR3 spells CSARAATLQKDERFF. In DNA, the CDR3 is TGCAGTGCCCGGGCGGCGACCCTACAGAAGGATGAGCGGTTCTTC.

With respect to this clonotype: This may be a read error: a much more frequent sequence differs by one nucleotide. This chain joins TRBV4-2 and TRBJ2-7; D gene uncertain. The CDR3 is made up of 15 amino acids. CDR1 and CDR2 from the germline V gene are LGHNA and YNFKEQ. Deletions cut 0 bases from V and 0 bases from J, with 9 bases between. In DNA form, the CDR3 reads TGTGCCAGCAGCCAAGAGAGGACCCTCTCCTACGAGCAGTACTTC. Encoded protein: CASSQERTLSYEQYF.

This clonotype was detected a few times. The rearrangement joins TRBV11-2 to TRBJ1-1; 7 positions agree with TRBD1. Germline-derived CDR1 and CDR2 are SGHAT and FQNNGV. V lost 4 bases and J lost 4; bases outside the gene matches: 6. This CDR3 contains 14 residues. The CDR3 sequence: CASSSQGGITEAFF. The CDR3 coding sequence is TGTGCCAGCAGCTCGCAGGGGGGCATCACTGAAGCTTTCTTT.

This clonotype was detected many times. V gene TRBV6-1 combines with J gene TRBJ1-1, with 7 nucleotides matching TRBD1. V gave up 5 bases and J gave up 2 bases; unmatched junction bases: 8. The CDR3 runs 15 residues. The germline CDR1 and CDR2 sequences are MNHNS and SASEGT. The chain's CDR3 is CASSTLQGHNTEAFF. The CDR3 region has the DNA TGTGCCAGCAGTACTCTACAGGGGCACAACACTGAAGCTTTCTTT.